The 5 T cell receptor beta chains presented below share a single source sample, sequenced in a study of T cell clonality in common variable immunodeficiency. The assay was immunoSEQ multiplex PCR, and TCRdb's table has in-frame clones only and misses some. The sample includes tens of thousands of clones, none of them occurring once. The source material was peripheral blood mononuclear cells. These receptors were taken from a person aged 18 to 75 in good health.

The sample holds many counts of this clone. The read finishes 3 residues shy of the CDR3 end, and the germline J gene is used to complete it. The rearrangement links TRBV2 to TRBJ1-2; possibly TRBD1 for D (6 bases). This CDR3 is 14 amino acids long. V shed 4 bases and J shed 2 bases, with 11 bases lying between them. Germline lookup yields CDR1 SNHLY and CDR2 FYNNEI. The covered CDR3 bases are TGTGCCAGCAGTGGAAGGAGGGGGAACTATGGC. It encodes CASSGRRGNYG. The whole CDR3 is CASSGRRGNYGYTF.

This clone appeared many times. CDR3 amino acids: CASTETGTGAPANYGYTF. The CDR3 bases that were read are TGTGCCAGTACCGAAACAGGAACAGGGGCCCCGGCTAACTATGGC. The chain joins TRBV19 to TRBJ1-2, with 7 bases fitting TRBD1. The read stops 3 residues short of the end of the CDR3; the missing end is completed from the germline J gene. In germline, CDR1 is LNHDA, CDR2 SQIVND (reference sequence). J gave up 0 bases and V 7 bases, and 17 bases lay outside the gene matches. The length of the CDR3 is 18 residues.

This clone was counted ten times or more. The DNA ends 3 residues before the CDR3 does, and the rest of the CDR3 is filled in from the germline J gene. J is TRBJ1-1 and V is TRBV30; a weak D match, TRBD1 (6 bases). Trimming removed 4 bases from V and 3 bases from J, with 21 bases in between. The CDR3 is 16 amino acids. Per germline, CDR1 GTSNPN and CDR2 SVGIG (reference sequence). The CDR3 region is CAWIRPPGQRYTEAFF. The sequenced CDR3 bases are TGTGCCTGGATCCGACCTCCCGGACAGAGGTACACTGAA.

In this sample, this clone turned up many times. With the read ending 3 residues before the CDR3 end, the germline J gene is used to fill in that end. V usage is TRBV4-1 and J usage is TRBJ2-5, with TRBD1 identical over 8 bases. The CDR3 is 16 amino acids. Germline V gene sequence: CDR1 MGHRA, CDR2 YSYEKL. J lost 2 bases, V lost 0 bases, and 5 bases had no gene match. The part of the CDR3 DNA that was read is TGCGCCAGCAGCCAAGAGGGGACAGGAATACAAGAGACC. It codes for CASSQEGTGIQET. The entire CDR3 reads CASSQEGTGIQETQYF.

This clone was seen ten or more times. The CDR3 end falls 3 residues outside the read, so it is completed with the germline J gene. The chain uses TRBV20-1 and TRBJ1-4; tentatively, D is TRBD1 (5 bases). Germline loops: CDR1 DFQATT, CDR2 SNEGSKA (reference sequence). The ends were cut back, 6 bases at V and 4 bases at J, with 18 bases in the middle. The length of the CDR3 is 15 residues. CDR3 DNA, as far as it was read: TGCAGTGCAGCACCTCCGGGACTCCTTAATGAAAAA. It is translated as CSAAPPGLLNEK. The entire CDR3 is CSAAPPGLLNEKLFF.